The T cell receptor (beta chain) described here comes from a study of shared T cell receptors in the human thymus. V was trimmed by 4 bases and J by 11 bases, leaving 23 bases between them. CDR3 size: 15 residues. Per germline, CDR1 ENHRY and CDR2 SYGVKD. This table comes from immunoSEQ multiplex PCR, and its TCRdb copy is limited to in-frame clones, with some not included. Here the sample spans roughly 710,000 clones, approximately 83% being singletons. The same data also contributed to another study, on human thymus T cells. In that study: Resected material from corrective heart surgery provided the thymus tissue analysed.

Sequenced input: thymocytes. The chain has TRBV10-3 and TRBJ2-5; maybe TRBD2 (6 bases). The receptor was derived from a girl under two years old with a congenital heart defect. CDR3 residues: CAISGVWASVWEQYF. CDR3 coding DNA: TGTGCCATCAGTGGAGTCTGGGCTAGCGTGTGGGAGCAGTACTTC.